The source of this TCR beta chain is a study of control samples from healthy donors and cancer patients. Method: immunoSEQ multiplex PCR; TCRdb's copy keeps in-frame clones and lacks some. Found here are about 130,000 clones, more than 85% of them singletons; the top ten hold 8.5% to 10%. This CDR3 has 14 residues. The junction had 7 bases not matched to a gene; V was cut back by 7 bases and J by 5 bases. CDR1 and CDR2 from the germline V gene are MDHEN and SYDVKM. The origin of this receptor is a man aged 18 to 30 in good health. This chain links TRBV28 with TRBJ2-3; 9 bases map to TRBD2. The sequencing input was blood. CDR3 DNA sequence: TGTGCCAGCAAAGTGCGGGGGGGCCAAGATACGCAGTATTTT. It is translated as CASKVRGGQDTQYF.